Presented here are 29 T cell receptor beta chains from one specimen sequenced in a study of T cell responses to AZD1222 COVID-19 vaccine. Assay: immunoSEQ multiplex PCR; the TCRdb copy retains only in-frame clones and omits some. The sample carries around 200,000 clones, 80% to 90% recorded once. Specimen: peripheral blood, collected on day 0 of AZD1222 vaccination. These receptors originate from an adult in good health.

V usage is TRBV3-1 (or the pseudogene TRBV3-2) and J usage is TRBJ2-7, with TRBD1 matching 12 bases. J was trimmed by 2 bases and V by 2 bases; bases with no gene match: 7. This CDR3 is built from 17 residues. The V gene's germline CDR1 is LGHDT and CDR2 YNNKEL (reference sequence). The CDR3: CASSQLLGDRGPYEQYF. The CDR3 coding sequence is TGTGCCAGCAGCCAACTCCTCGGGGACAGGGGGCCCTACGAGCAGTACTTC.

The chain is built from TRBV4-2 and TRBJ2-1; D is perhaps TRBD1 (6 bases). CDR3 length equals 17 residues. V was clipped by 4 bases and J by 9 bases, with 25 bases between them. Germline V CDR1 and CDR2: LGHNA, YNFKEQ. The CDR3 DNA is TGTGCCAGCAGCCCTCAGGGGCCCGAGGGTAGGAGCCGTGAGCAGTTCTTC. Residues: CASSPQGPEGRSREQFF.

The chain employs TRBV20-1 and TRBJ2-5; D is uncertain. This CDR3 has 11 amino acids. Germline assignment: CDR1 DFQATT and CDR2 SNEGSKA (reference sequence). V was pared by 7 bases and J by 0 bases, with 6 bases between. The CDR3 is CSGVYQETQYF. CDR3 nucleotide sequence: TGCAGTGGGGTGTACCAAGAGACCCAGTACTTC.

The rearrangement joins TRBV7-9 to TRBJ1-1, with D unclear. The CDR3 extends over 15 amino acids. Germline V gene sequence: CDR1 SEHNR, CDR2 FQNEAQ (reference sequence). Trimming removed 6 bases from V and 5 bases from J, with 19 bases in between. The CDR3 is CASRSQNGFSTEAFF. In DNA, the CDR3 is TGTGCCAGCAGATCCCAGAACGGGTTTAGTACTGAAGCTTTCTTT. The full variable domain, in which reference TRBV7-9 and TRBJ1-1 provide the parts outside the CDR3, is DTGVSQNPRHKITKRGQNVTFRCDPISEHNRLYWYRQTLGQGPEFLTYFQNEAQLEKSRLLSDRFSAERPKGSFSTLEIQRTEQGDSAMYLCASRSQNGFSTEAFFGQGTRLTVV.

The chain carries TRBV7-2 and TRBJ1-3; D is uncertain. This CDR3 has 14 amino acids. V was cut by 4 bases and J by 5 bases, with 12 bases left in between. Germline loops: CDR1 SGHTA, CDR2 FQGNSA. The CDR3 here is CASSSETRRNTIYF. CDR3 nucleotide sequence: TGTGCCAGCAGCTCTGAGACCCGGAGAAACACCATATATTTT.

The chain employs TRBV6-4 and TRBJ1-6; D uncertain. CDR1 is MRHNA and CDR2 is SNTAGT in the germline V gene. V dropped 2 bases and J dropped 7 bases, with 9 bases sitting between them. The CDR3 extends over 14 amino acids. This CDR3 is CASSDPGGNSPLHF. The CDR3 nucleotides are TGTGCCAGCAGTGACCCGGGAGGGAATTCACCCCTCCACTTT.

The chain is built from TRBV27 and TRBJ2-6; 9 nucleotides match TRBD1. There are 18 residues in the CDR3. Germline V lookup: CDR1 MNHEY, CDR2 SMNVEV (reference sequence). Germline trimming cut 3 bases from V and 0 bases from J; bases unmatched to any gene: 6. The CDR3 loop is CASSFTGTGFSGANVLTF. The CDR3 bases are TGTGCCAGCAGTTTCACCGGGACAGGGTTCTCTGGGGCCAACGTCCTGACTTTC.

This sequence joins TRBV21-1 and TRBJ1-5. TRBV21-1 counts as a pseudogene. The CDR3 is 13 amino acids. This CDR3 reads CASSREGNQPQHF. For the CDR3, the DNA is TGTGCCAGCTCCAGGGAGGGCAATCAGCCCCAGCATTTT.

The CDR3 nucleotides read TGCGCCAGCAGCTTGGGCGTGCTGACAGGGGGTTCGGAAAAACTGTTTTTT. Translating gives CASSLGVLTGGSEKLFF. This sequence joins TRBV5-1 and TRBJ1-4, with 9 bases fitting TRBD1. The germline V gene encodes CDR1 SGHRS and CDR2 YFSETQ. Trimming at V came to 0 bases and at J to 8 bases, leaving 11 bases not matched to a gene. The CDR3 runs to 17 residues.

This clone has a single count. The chain joins TRBV30 to TRBJ2-1; TRBD1 agrees at 9 bases. The CDR3 totals 14 residues. Germline V gene data show CDR1 as GTSNPN and CDR2 as SVGIG (reference sequence). With V trimmed by 2 bases and J by 9 bases, 8 bases remained unmatched. The CDR3 spells CAWSITGGGGEQFF. CDR3 bases: TGTGCCTGGAGTATAACAGGGGGCGGAGGTGAGCAGTTCTTC.

The chain has TRBV4-3 and TRBJ1-4; D may be TRBD1 (5 bases). V was clipped by 3 bases and J by 7 bases, with 12 bases between them. CDR1 is LGHNA and CDR2 is YSLEER in the germline V gene. This CDR3 spans 14 amino acids. CDR3 residues: CASSHDSRVEKLFF. In DNA, the CDR3 is TGCGCCAGCAGCCATGATTCCAGGGTTGAAAAACTGTTTTTT.

The V call is TRBV5-6, the J call TRBJ1-1, with D unresolved. The CDR3 runs to 12 residues. V dropped 0 bases and J dropped 8 bases, with 8 bases sitting between them. Germline V gives CDR1 SGHDT, CDR2 YYEEEE. The CDR3 DNA sequence: TGTGCCAGCAGCTTGGCCTTAGCCGAAGCTTTCTTT. Amino acid sequence: CASSLALAEAFF. Supplemented by reference TRBV5-6 and TRBJ1-1, the full variable domain reads DAGVTQSPTHLIKTRGQQVTLRCSPKSGHDTVSWYQQALGQGPQFIFQYYEEEERQRGNFPDRFSGHQFPNYSSELNVNALLLGDSALYLCASSLALAEAFFGQGTRLTVV.

The chain combines TRBV11-2 with TRBJ1-6; D unclear. Germline assignment: CDR1 SGHAT and CDR2 FQNNGV. Deletions cut 6 bases from V and 10 bases from J, with 13 bases between. CDR3 length: 13 residues. The CDR3 DNA sequence: TGTGCCAGCAGGCATGAGCTCGGATCACCCCTCCACTTT. This codes for CASRHELGSPLHF. Complete variable domain (other parts from reference TRBV11-2 and TRBJ1-6): EAGVAQSPRYKIIEKRQSVAFWCNPISGHATLYWYQQILGQGPKLLIQFQNNGVVDDSQLPKDRFSAERLKGVDSTLKIQPAKLEDSAVYLCASRHELGSPLHFGNGTRLTVT.

This clone was seen more than once but under ten times. The chain carries TRBV4-1 and TRBJ1-2; D is perhaps TRBD1 (5 bases). V shed 1 base and J shed 4 bases, with 7 bases lying between them. Germline V gene lookup returns CDR1 MGHRA and CDR2 YSYEKL. This CDR3 spans 13 amino acids. CDR3 DNA sequence: TGCGCCAGCAGCCAAGGGGGCGGCTATGGCTACACCTTC. Its translation: CASSQGGGYGYTF.

The V call is TRBV12-5, the J call TRBJ2-3, with no clear D. The CDR3 is 11 residues long. V dropped 5 bases and J dropped 1 base, with 1 base sitting between them. Germline CDR1 and CDR2: LGHNT and FRNRAP. CDR3 region: CASGGTDTQYF. For the CDR3, the DNA is TGTGCTAGTGGTGGCACAGATACGCAGTATTTT.

This sequence joins TRBV5-4 and TRBJ1-1; a weak D match, TRBD1 (6 bases). Trimming shortened V by 2 bases and J by 3 bases, and 8 bases separated the two germline ends. CDR3 length: 13 residues. In germline, CDR1 is SGHNT, CDR2 YYREEE (reference sequence). CDR3 sequence (DNA): TGTGCCAGCAGCTTAGGACAGTACACTGAAGCTTTCTTT. Translated, it gives CASSLGQYTEAFF.

The chain recombines TRBV6-4 with TRBJ1-2; 9 bases align to TRBD1. This CDR3 contains 14 residues. CDR1 is MRHNA, CDR2 SNTAGT, per germline. J gave up 4 bases and V 7 bases, and 7 bases lay outside the gene matches. The chain's CDR3 is CASNYRGHGYGYTF. For the CDR3, the DNA is TGTGCCAGCAATTACAGGGGGCACGGCTATGGCTACACCTTC.

This clone occurred once. V gene TRBV5-6 combines with J gene TRBJ1-1, with D possibly TRBD1 on 5 matching bases. Germline values: CDR1 SGHDT, CDR2 YYEEEE. Trimming removed 3 bases at V and 0 bases at J, with 12 bases between. This CDR3 has 15 amino acids. The CDR3 DNA follows: TGTGCCAGCAGCTCCGACAGTTACATGAACACTGAAGCTTTCTTT. It yields the protein CASSSDSYMNTEAFF.

The rearrangement joins TRBV6-5 to TRBJ2-7; D may be TRBD1 (5 bases). CDR1 and CDR2 (germline): MNHEY, SVGAGI. This CDR3 contains 14 residues. The V and J ends lost 6 bases and 3 bases respectively, with 15 bases between them. Here the CDR3 reads CASSAGPHGYEQYF. The CDR3 DNA reads as TGTGCCAGCAGCGCAGGGCCCCACGGCTACGAGCAGTACTTC.

This rearrangement joins TRBV11-2 to TRBJ2-7; D not resolved. The V end was cut by 3 bases, the J end by 0 bases, with 9 bases between. CDR1 SGHAT and CDR2 FQNNGV come from the germline V gene. CDR3 length: 14 residues. The CDR3, as DNA: TGTGCCAGCAGCTTTCGCGGCAGCTCCTACGAGCAGTACTTC. Translation: CASSFRGSSYEQYF. Looking up the rest from reference TRBV11-2 and TRBJ2-7 gives the full variable domain: EAGVAQSPRYKIIEKRQSVAFWCNPISGHATLYWYQQILGQGPKLLIQFQNNGVVDDSQLPKDRFSAERLKGVDSTLKIQPAKLEDSAVYLCASSFRGSSYEQYFGPGTRLTVT.

The J gene is TRBJ2-2, the V gene TRBV7-3; D uncertain. Germline-derived CDR1 and CDR2 are SGHTA and FQGTGA. The CDR3 has 14 amino acids. The ends were cut back, 1 base at V and 2 bases at J, with 5 bases in the middle. The CDR3 coding sequence is TGTGCCAGCAGCTTAATCTCTAACACCGGGGAGCTGTTTTTT. This gives the protein CASSLISNTGELFF.

In its sample, this clone was seen once. The J gene is TRBJ2-7, the V gene TRBV6-2 or TRBV6-3, with TRBD1 matching over 7 bases. The J segment lost 1 base and the V segment lost 3 bases, leaving 3 bases of the junction unmatched. Germline V gene lookup returns CDR1 MNHEY and CDR2 SVGEGT. The CDR3 runs 14 residues. CDR3 amino acids: CASSYTGASYEQYF. The CDR3 region has the DNA TGTGCCAGCAGTTATACAGGGGCATCCTACGAGCAGTACTTC.

This rearrangement joins TRBV24-1 to TRBJ2-2; TRBD2 matches 8 bases. J gave up 7 bases and V 9 bases, and 6 bases lay outside the gene matches. The CDR3 sequence is 13 residues long. Per germline, CDR1 KGHDR and CDR2 SFDVKD. In DNA, the CDR3 is TGTGCCACCCGGGGGGGACGAAGCGGGGAGCTGTTTTTT. The encoded protein is CATRGGRSGELFF.

The rearrangement links TRBV3-1 (or the pseudogene TRBV3-2) to TRBJ1-5, with D tentatively TRBD1 (5 bases). Germline CDR1 and CDR2: LGHDT and YNNKEL (reference sequence). CDR3 size: 16 residues. Trimming shortened V by 4 bases and J by 4 bases, and 17 bases separated the two germline ends. This chain's CDR3 is CASSLGAQERNQPQHF. CDR3 DNA: TGTGCCAGCAGCCTCGGGGCGCAGGAAAGGAATCAGCCCCAGCATTTT.

About this clone itself: One junction end does not reproduce the germline sequence, and a read error may be involved. The J gene is TRBJ2-3, the V gene TRBV11-2; a possible D gene is TRBD1 (6 bases). Germline V gives CDR1 SGHAT, CDR2 FQNNGV. This CDR3 is built from 12 residues. The CDR3 sequence is CASSLVGGLENF. The CDR3 DNA reads TGTGCCAGCAGCCTGGTTGGGGGCCTCGAGAATTTT.

This rearrangement joins TRBV28 to TRBJ2-5; 7 bases are shared with TRBD2. Germline CDR1 is MDHEN and CDR2 is SYDVKM. The CDR3 covers 15 residues. Trimming removed 7 bases from V and 3 bases from J; junction bases left unmatched: 11. CDR3 protein: CASISLSGLKETQYF. CDR3 bases: TGTGCCAGCATTTCCCTTAGCGGGTTAAAAGAGACCCAGTACTTC.

V gene TRBV4-1 combines with J gene TRBJ2-7; 11 bases map to TRBD1. Trimming removed 1 base from V and 3 bases from J; junction bases left unmatched: 2. CDR1 MGHRA and CDR2 YSYEKL come from the germline V gene. There are 15 residues in the CDR3. The CDR3 DNA is TGCGCCAGCAGCCAAGGGACAGGGGGCTACTACGAGCAGTACTTC. This gives the protein CASSQGTGGYYEQYF.

This chain uses TRBV7-2 with TRBJ2-3, with 11 nucleotides matching TRBD2. The CDR3 contains 17 residues. CDR1 SGHTA and CDR2 FQGNSA come from the germline V gene. V dropped 0 bases and J dropped 2; count of bases not matched to a gene: 4. The CDR3 sequence is CASSLALAGGPTDTQYF. The CDR3, as DNA: TGTGCCAGCAGCTTAGCCCTAGCGGGGGGTCCCACAGATACGCAGTATTTT. Full variable domain (remainder filled in from reference TRBV7-2 and TRBJ2-3): GAGVSQSPSNKVTEKGKDVELRCDPISGHTALYWYRQSLGQGLEFLIYFQGNSAPDKSGLPSDRFSAERTGGSVSTLTIQRTQQEDSAVYLCASSLALAGGPTDTQYFGPGTRLTVL.

J is TRBJ1-1 and V is TRBV6-5; no firm D call. Germline CDR1 is MNHEY and CDR2 is SVGAGI. The CDR3 loop spans 12 amino acids. Trimming cost V 5 bases and J 6 bases, with 10 bases left between them. In DNA form, the CDR3 reads TGTGCCAGCAGTCAACGACCATCTGAAGCTTTCTTT. This translates into CASSQRPSEAFF.